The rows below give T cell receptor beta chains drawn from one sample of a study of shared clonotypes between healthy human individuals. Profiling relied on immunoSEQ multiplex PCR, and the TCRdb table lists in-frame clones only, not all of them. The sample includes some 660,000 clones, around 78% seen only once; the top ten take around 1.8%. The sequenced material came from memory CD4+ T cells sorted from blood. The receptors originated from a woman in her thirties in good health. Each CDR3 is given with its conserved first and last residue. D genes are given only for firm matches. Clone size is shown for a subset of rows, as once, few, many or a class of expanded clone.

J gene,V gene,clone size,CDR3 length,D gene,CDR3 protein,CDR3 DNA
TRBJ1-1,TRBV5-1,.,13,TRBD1,CASSPGQPGEAFF,TGCGCCAGCAGCCCGGGACAGCCGGGGGAAGCTTTCTTT
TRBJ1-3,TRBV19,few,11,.,CATLAGNTIYF,TGTGCCACCCTTGCCGGAAACACCATATATTTT
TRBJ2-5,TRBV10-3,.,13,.,CASRWAGQETQYF,TGTGCCAGCCGGTGGGCAGGGCAAGAGACCCAGTACTTC
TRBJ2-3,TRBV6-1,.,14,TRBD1,CASKSNRGADTQYF,TGTGCCAGCAAGAGCAACAGGGGGGCAGATACGCAGTATTTT
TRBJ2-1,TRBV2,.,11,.,CASGVLNEQFF,TGTGCCAGCGGCGTGCTCAATGAGCAGTTCTTC
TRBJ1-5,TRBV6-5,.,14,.,CASRSGFRESAQHF,TGTGCCAGCAGATCAGGGTTCCGTGAATCGGCCCAGCATTTT
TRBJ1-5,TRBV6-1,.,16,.,CASSESVAGNNQPQHF,TGTGCCAGCAGTGAATCTGTGGCAGGCAACAATCAGCCCCAGCATTTT
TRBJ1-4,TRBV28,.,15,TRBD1,CASSPLQGGLSKLFF,TGTGCCAGCAGTCCATTGCAGGGGGGGCTCAGCAAACTGTTTTTT
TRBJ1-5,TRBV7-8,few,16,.,CASSFRRGNGDQPQHF,TGTGCCAGCAGCTTTAGAAGGGGGAATGGAGATCAGCCCCAGCATTTT
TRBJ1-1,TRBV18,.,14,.,CASSPSGGDTEAFF,TGTGCCAGCTCACCGTCAGGCGGAGACACTGAAGCTTTCTTT
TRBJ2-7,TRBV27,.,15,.,CASSPMGAASYEQYF,TGTGCCAGCAGCCCGATGGGGGCGGCTTCCTACGAGCAGTACTTC
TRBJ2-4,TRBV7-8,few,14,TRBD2,CASSPMTSTNIQYF,TGTGCCAGCAGCCCCATGACTAGCACAAACATTCAGTACTTC
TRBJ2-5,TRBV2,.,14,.,CASSAFGVGETQYF,TGTGCCAGCAGTGCTTTCGGGGTTGGAGAGACCCAGTACTTC
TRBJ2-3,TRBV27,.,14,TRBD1,CASTRQGSRDTQYF,TGTGCCAGCACCCGACAGGGTTCTCGGGACACGCAGTATTTT
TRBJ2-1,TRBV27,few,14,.,CASSKRELYNEQFF,TGTGCCAGCAGTAAGAGGGAGCTCTACAATGAGCAGTTCTTC
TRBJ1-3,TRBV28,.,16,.,CASSSPHGGDENTIYF,TGTGCCAGCAGTTCCCCTCACGGAGGGGACGAAAACACCATATATTTT
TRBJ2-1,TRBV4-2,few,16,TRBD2,CASSQDSGLAGGEQFF,TGTGCCAGCAGCCAAGATTCCGGACTAGCGGGAGGTGAGCAGTTCTTC
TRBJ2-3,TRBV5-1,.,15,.,CASSLQGFGTDTQYF,TGCGCCAGCAGCTTGCAGGGTTTCGGGACAGATACGCAGTATTTT
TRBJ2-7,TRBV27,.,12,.,CANPGYDYEQYF,TGTGCCAACCCGGGATATGACTACGAGCAGTACTTC
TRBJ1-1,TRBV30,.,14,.,CAWSQTPGHAEAFF,TGTGCCTGGAGTCAAACCCCGGGACACGCTGAAGCTTTCTTT
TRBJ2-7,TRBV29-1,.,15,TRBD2,CSVEDPSGRNYEQYF,TGCAGCGTTGAAGATCCTAGCGGGAGGAACTACGAGCAGTACTTC
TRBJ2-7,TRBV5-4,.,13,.,CASSLENSYEQYF,TGTGCCAGCAGCTTGGAGAATTCCTACGAGCAGTACTTC
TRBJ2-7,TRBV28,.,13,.,CASSLGRIYEQYF,TGTGCCAGCAGTTTGGGCAGGATCTACGAGCAGTACTTC
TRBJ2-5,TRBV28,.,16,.,CASSLFGTANQETQYF,TGTGCCAGCAGTTTATTCGGGACGGCGAATCAAGAGACCCAGTACTTC
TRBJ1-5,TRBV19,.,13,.,CASSIDPDQPQHF,TGTGCCAGTAGTATAGATCCAGATCAGCCCCAGCATTTT
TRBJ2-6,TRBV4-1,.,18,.,CASSQDKLPTSGANVLTF,TGCGCCAGCAGCCAAGATAAACTGCCGACCTCTGGGGCCAACGTCCTGACTTTC
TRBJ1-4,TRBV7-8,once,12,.,CASSSLNLRLFF,TGTGCCAGCAGCTCCCTCAATCTCCGTCTGTTTTTT
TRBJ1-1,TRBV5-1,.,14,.,CASSPGTLGTEAFF,TGCGCCAGCAGTCCGGGGACCTTGGGGACTGAAGCTTTCTTT
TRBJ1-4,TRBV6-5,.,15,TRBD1,CASSYTGTGEKKLFF,TGTGCCAGCAGTTACACAGGGACAGGGGAGAAAAAACTGTTTTTT
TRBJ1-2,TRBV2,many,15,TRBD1,CASSEEGQGQGGYTF,TGTGCCAGCAGTGAAGAGGGACAGGGTCAGGGTGGCTACACCTTC
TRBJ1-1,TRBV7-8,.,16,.,CASSLGAAYMNTEAFF,TGTGCCAGCAGCTTAGGTGCGGCATACATGAACACTGAAGCTTTCTTT
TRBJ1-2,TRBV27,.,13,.,CASSPTGAAGYTF,TGTGCCAGCAGTCCGACAGGTGCGGCTGGCTACACCTTC
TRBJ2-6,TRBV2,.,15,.,CASSEEGPGANVLTF,TGTGCCAGCAGTGAAGAGGGTCCTGGGGCCAACGTCCTGACTTTC
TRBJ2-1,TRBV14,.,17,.,CASSQERSWEVHNEQFF,TGTGCCAGCAGCCAAGAAAGGTCATGGGAGGTCCACAATGAGCAGTTCTTC
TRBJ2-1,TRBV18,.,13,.,CASSTGSTNEQFF,TGTGCCAGCTCGACCGGGAGTACGAATGAGCAGTTCTTC
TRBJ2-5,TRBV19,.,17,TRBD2,CASSTARLAGDGETQYF,TGTGCCAGTAGTACCGCACGACTAGCGGGAGATGGGGAGACCCAGTACTTC
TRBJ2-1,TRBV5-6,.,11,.,CASSINNEQFF,TGTGCCAGCAGTATCAACAATGAGCAGTTCTTC
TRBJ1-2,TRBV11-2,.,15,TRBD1,CASSLRTGVRYGYTF,TGTGCCAGCAGCTTAAGGACAGGGGTACGATATGGCTACACCTTC
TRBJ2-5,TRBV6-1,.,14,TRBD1,CASSEDRGLETQYF,TGTGCCAGCAGTGAAGACAGGGGATTGGAGACCCAGTACTTC
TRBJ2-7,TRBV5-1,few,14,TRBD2,CASRAGTSLDEQYF,TGCGCCAGCAGAGCTGGGACTAGCCTTGACGAGCAGTACTTC